This T cell receptor beta chain stems from a study of T cells after yellow fever vaccination. Whole-study context: Researchers used SMART-Seq v4 Ultra Low Input to prepare fractions that had low cell numbers. Regarding the study as a whole: Though it reached lower strength, the secondary response hit its peak faster, day 5 versus 15. Clones from primary vaccination mostly reappeared after the booster (roughly 95% CD4, approximately 91% CD8).

The CDR3 has 18 residues. CDR1 LGHDT and CDR2 YNNKEL come from the germline V gene (reference sequence). Unmatched junction bases numbered 9, after V lost 1 base and J lost 2 bases. In making TCR cDNA, 5'RACE template switching added a universal primer site and UMIs to it. TCRdb ran MiXCR on the 5' RACE reads and lists one entry per CDR3 protein. The sample yields about 240,000 distinct CDR3 sequences, 6.9% seen once. This clonotype was detected only a few times. What it binds is not known. This specimen consisted of CD4+ T cells sorted from PBMCs, obtained 15 days after the yellow fever booster vaccination. The V and J genes are TRBV3-1 and TRBJ2-7, with TRBD2 identical over 12 bases. This TCR came from a man aged 25 to 40 who received the YFV17D yellow fever vaccine. The CDR3 DNA reads as TGTGCCAGCAGCCAAGCTGAGGGGCGACTAGCGGGAGCCTACGAGCAGTACTTC. It encodes CASSQAEGRLAGAYEQYF.